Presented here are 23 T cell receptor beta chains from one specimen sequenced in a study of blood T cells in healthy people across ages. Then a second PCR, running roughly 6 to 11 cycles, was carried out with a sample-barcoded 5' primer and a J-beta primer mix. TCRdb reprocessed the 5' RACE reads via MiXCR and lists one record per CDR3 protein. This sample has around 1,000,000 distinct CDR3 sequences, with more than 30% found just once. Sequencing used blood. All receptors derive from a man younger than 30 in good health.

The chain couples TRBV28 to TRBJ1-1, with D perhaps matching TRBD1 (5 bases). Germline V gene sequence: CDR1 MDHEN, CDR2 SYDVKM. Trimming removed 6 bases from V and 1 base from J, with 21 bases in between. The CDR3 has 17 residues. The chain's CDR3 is CASSLPLSKGPNTEAFF. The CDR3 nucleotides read TGTGCCAGCAGCCTTCCCCTTTCCAAGGGACCGAACACTGAAGCTTTCTTT.

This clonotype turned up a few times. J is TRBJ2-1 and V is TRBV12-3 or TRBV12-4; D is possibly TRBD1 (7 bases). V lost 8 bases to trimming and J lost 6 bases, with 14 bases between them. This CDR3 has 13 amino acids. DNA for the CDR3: TGTGCCAGCTGCAGGGGGGCGGGCAATGAGCAGTTCTTC. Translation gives CASCRGAGNEQFF.

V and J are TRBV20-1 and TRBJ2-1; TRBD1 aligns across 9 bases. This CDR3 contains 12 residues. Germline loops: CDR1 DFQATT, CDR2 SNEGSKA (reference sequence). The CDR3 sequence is CSRQGGSNEQFF. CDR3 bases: TGCAGCCGACAGGGGGGGTCCAATGAGCAGTTCTTC.

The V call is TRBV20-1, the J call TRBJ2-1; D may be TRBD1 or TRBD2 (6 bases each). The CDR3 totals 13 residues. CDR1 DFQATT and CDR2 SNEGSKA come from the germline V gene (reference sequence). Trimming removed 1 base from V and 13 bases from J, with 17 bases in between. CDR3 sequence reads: CSARVGGRGPQFF. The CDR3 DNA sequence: TGCAGTGCTAGAGTAGGGGGGAGAGGGCCTCAGTTCTTC.

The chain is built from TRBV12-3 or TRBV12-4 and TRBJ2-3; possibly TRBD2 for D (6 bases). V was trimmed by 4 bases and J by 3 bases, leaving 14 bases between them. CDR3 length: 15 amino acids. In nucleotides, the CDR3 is TGTGCCAGCAGTTGTAACGGGGGATGGACAGATACGCAGTATTTT. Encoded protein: CASSCNGGWTDTQYF.

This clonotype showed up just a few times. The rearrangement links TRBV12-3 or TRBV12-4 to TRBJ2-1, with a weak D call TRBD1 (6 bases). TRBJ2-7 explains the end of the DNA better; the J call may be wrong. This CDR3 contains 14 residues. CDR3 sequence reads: CASSGQNRYNEQYF. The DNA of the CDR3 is TGTGCCAGCAGTGGACAGAATAGATACAATGAGCAGTACTTC.

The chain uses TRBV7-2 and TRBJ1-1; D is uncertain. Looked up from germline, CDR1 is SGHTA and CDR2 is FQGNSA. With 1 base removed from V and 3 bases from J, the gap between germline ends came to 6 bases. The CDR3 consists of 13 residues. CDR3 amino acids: CASSLEADTEAFF. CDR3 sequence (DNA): TGTGCCAGCAGCTTAGAGGCGGACACTGAAGCTTTCTTT.

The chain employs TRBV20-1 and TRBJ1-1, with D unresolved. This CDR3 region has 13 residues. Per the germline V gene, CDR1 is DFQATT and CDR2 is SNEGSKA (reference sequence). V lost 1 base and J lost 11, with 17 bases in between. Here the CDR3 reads CSARGEAAGRAFF. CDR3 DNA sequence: TGCAGTGCTAGAGGGGAGGCGGCAGGTAGGGCTTTCTTT.

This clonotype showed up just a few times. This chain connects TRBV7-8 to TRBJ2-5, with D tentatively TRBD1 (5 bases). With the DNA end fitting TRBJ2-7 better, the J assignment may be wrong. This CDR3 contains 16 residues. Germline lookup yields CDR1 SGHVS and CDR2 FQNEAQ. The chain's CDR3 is CASSLKRCSGSHEQYF. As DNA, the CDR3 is TGTGCCAGCAGCTTAAAACGGTGCTCAGGGTCTCACGAGCAGTACTTC.

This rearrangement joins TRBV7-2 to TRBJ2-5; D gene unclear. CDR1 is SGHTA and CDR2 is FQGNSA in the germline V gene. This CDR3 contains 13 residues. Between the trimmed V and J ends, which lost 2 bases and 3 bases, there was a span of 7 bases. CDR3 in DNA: TGTGCCAGCAGCTTACCGGCGGAAGAGACCCAGTACTTC. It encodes CASSLPAEETQYF.

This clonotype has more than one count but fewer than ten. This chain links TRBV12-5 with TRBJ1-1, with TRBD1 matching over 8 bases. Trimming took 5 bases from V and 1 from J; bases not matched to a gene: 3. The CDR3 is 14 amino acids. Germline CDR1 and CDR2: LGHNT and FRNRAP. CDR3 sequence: CASGPGQANTEAFF. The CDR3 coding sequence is TGTGCTAGTGGTCCGGGACAGGCGAACACTGAAGCTTTCTTT.

The CDR3 DNA sequence: TGTGCCATCACTGGGTGCCGACAGGGCTCGGCGAACACCGGGGAGCTGTTTTTT. Translating it yields CAITGCRQGSANTGELFF. The chain combines TRBV10-3 with TRBJ2-2, with TRBD1 identical over 7 bases. The V gene's germline CDR1 is ENHRY and CDR2 SYGVKD. This CDR3 has 18 amino acids. V shed 7 bases and J 0 bases; nucleotides not matched to a gene: 14.

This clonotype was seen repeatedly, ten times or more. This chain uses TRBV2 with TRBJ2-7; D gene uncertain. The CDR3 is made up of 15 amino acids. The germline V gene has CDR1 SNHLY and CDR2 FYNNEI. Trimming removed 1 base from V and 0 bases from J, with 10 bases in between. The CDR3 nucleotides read TGTGCCAGCAGTGAAGTCTTCGGTAGCTCCTACGAGCAGTACTTC. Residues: CASSEVFGSSYEQYF.

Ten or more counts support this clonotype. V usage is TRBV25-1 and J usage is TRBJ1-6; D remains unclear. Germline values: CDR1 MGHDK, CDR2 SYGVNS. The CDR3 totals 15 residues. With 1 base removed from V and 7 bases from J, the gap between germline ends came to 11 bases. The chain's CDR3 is CASSESWGWNSPLHF. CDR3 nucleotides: TGTGCCAGCAGTGAATCTTGGGGTTGGAATTCACCCCTCCACTTT.

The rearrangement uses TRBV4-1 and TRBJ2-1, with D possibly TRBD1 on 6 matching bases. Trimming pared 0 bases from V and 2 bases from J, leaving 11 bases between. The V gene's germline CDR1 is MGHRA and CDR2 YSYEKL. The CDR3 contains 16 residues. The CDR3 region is CASSQDAPGAYNEQFF. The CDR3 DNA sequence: TGCGCCAGCAGCCAAGATGCTCCAGGGGCCTACAATGAGCAGTTCTTC.

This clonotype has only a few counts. In nucleotides, the CDR3 is TGTGCCAGCAGTAAATCCGGACAGACCCTTTTGGGCACTGAAGCTTTCTTT. Its protein product is CASSKSGQTLLGTEAFF. The V gene is TRBV25-1, the J gene TRBJ1-1, with D perhaps matching TRBD1 (6 bases). This CDR3 comprises 17 residues. V lost 5 bases and J lost 4, with 23 bases in between. Germline V lookup: CDR1 MGHDK, CDR2 SYGVNS.

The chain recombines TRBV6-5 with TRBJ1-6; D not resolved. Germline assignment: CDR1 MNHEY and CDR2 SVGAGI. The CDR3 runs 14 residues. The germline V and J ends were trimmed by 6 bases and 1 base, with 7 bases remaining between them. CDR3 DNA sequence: TGTGCCAGCAGACGGGCGTCCTATAATTCACCCCTCCACTTT. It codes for CASRRASYNSPLHF.

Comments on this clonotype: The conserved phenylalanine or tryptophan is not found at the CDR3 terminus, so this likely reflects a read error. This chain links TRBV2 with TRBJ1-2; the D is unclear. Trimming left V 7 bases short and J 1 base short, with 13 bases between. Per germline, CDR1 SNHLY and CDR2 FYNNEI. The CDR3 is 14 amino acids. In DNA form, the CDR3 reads TGTGCCAGCAATCACTTTAGCCTTAACTATGGCTACACCGTC. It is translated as CASNHFSLNYGYTV.

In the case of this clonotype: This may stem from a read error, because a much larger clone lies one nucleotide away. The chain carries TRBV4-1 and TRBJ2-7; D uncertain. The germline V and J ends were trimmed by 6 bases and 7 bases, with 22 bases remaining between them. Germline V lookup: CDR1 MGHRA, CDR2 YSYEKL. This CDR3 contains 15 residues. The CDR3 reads CASSVQARSSDEQYF. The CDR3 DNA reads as TGCGCCAGCAGTGTCCAAGCGAGATCAAGCGATGAGCAGTACTTC.

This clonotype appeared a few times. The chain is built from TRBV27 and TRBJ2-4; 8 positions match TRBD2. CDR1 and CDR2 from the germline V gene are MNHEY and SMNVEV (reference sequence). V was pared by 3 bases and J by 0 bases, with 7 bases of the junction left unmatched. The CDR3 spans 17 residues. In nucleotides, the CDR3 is TGTGCCAGCAGTTTTGGCGGGGGGCCTTTAGCCAAAAACATTCAGTACTTC. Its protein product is CASSFGGGPLAKNIQYF.

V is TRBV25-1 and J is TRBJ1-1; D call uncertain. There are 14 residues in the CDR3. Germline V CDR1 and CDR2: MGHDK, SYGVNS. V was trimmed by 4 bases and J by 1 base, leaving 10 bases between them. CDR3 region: CASSGQSSNTEAFF. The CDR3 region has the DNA TGTGCCAGCAGTGGTCAATCGTCGAACACTGAAGCTTTCTTT.

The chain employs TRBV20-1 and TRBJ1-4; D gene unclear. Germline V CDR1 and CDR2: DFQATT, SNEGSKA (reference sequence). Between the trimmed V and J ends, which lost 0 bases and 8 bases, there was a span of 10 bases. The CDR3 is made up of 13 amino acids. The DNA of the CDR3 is TGCAGTGCTAGAGATCAGGTTTTGGAAAAACTGTTTTTT. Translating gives CSARDQVLEKLFF.

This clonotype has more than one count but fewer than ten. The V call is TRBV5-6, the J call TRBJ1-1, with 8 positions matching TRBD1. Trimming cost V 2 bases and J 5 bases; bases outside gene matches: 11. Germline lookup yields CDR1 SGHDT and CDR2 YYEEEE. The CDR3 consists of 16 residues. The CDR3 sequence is CASSFRESGGGTEAFF. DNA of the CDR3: TGTGCCAGCAGCTTTCGAGAGTCAGGGGGCGGAACTGAAGCTTTCTTT. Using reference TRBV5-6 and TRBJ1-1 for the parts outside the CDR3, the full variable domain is DAGVTQSPTHLIKTRGQQVTLRCSPKSGHDTVSWYQQALGQGPQFIFQYYEEEERQRGNFPDRFSGHQFPNYSSELNVNALLLGDSALYLCASSFRESGGGTEAFFGQGTRLTVV.